The sequence of this T cell receptor (beta chain) was determined in a study of CD8 T cells in ankylosing spondylitis. Overall study results and limits: Clones tied to disease were said to be significantly enriched in matched ankylosing spondylitis synovial fluid. A number of the motif variants had already been described in reactive arthritis synovial fluid and blood. A TCR beta motif of under ten highly homologous variants seemed to mark ankylosing spondylitis blood.

The CDR3 runs 13 residues. V was trimmed by 5 bases and J by 7 bases, leaving 12 bases between them. Germline lookup yields CDR1 SEHNR and CDR2 FQNEAQ (reference sequence). In making TCR beta libraries, quantitative 5'-RACE with molecular barcodes was used. A single record per CDR3 protein comes from TCRdb applying MiXCR to the 5' RACE reads. The table shows approximately 250,000 distinct CDR3 sequences, with approximately 30% occurring only once. Points on this clonotype: Its antigen is undetermined.

The clonotype comes from a male donor with ankylosing spondylitis or in good health (not recorded which). The chain has TRBV7-9 and TRBJ2-1; no clear D. Source material: blood, either unsorted or a sorted T cell fraction (not recorded which). CDR3 nucleotides: TGTGCCAGCAGCATTTCCGTTCAGAATGAGCAGTTCTTC. Translating gives CASSISVQNEQFF.